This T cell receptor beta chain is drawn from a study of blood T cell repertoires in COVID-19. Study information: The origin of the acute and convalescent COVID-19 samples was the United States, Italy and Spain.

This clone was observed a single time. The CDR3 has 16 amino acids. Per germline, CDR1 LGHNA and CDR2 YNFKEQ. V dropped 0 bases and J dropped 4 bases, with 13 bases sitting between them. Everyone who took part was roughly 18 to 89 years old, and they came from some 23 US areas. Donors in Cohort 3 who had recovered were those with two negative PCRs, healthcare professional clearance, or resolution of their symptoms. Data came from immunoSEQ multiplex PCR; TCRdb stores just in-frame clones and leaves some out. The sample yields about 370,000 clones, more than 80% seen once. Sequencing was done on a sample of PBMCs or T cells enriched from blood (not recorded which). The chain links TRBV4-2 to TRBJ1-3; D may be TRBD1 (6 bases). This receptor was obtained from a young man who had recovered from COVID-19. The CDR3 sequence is CASSQDGSGVGNTIYF. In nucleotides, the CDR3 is TGTGCCAGCAGCCAAGATGGGTCAGGGGTAGGAAACACCATATATTTT.